This entry features one T cell receptor (beta chain) sequence. This clone's antigen is unknown. The record has no base qualities; no much larger clone is one base away. CDR1 SQVTM and CDR2 ANQGSEA were looked up in the germline V gene. V is pared back by 4 bases and J by 4 bases, with 9 bases lying between the germline termini. The CDR3, from cysteine to phenylalanine, totals 12 residues. The retained sequence is limited to the CDR3, 36 bases, with the frame set at the first base. This entry comes from a study of T-cell reconstitution after alpha-beta-depleted transplantation in children (TCRdb year 2016). Some background on the complete study: T-cell immune reconstitution after TCRalphabeta/CD19-depleted allogeneic hematopoietic cell transplantation in children was quantitatively tracked in the study by means of TCR repertoire profiling.

Explained via the paper, the treatment or condition label denotes: allogeneic hematopoietic cell transplantation with graft depleted of TCRalphabeta T cells and CD19 B cells. TCRalphabeta/CD19-depleted allogeneic hematopoietic cell grafts were given to the transplant recipients, all of whom were children. Here is what the overall study found, with its caveats: In some patients, the high TCRbeta diversity seen at day 60 was put down to recipient T cells and intrathymic progenitors that had survived conditioning. Over the following months the frequencies of hyperexpanded clones went down, and after one year T-cell counts and TCRbeta diversity were mostly credited to newly produced T cells. About two months after transplant, the apparently early recovery of alphabetaT-cell counts reportedly depended on just several hundred clones that had expanded rapidly and came from non-depleted graft cells.

The library was generated by PCR. Reads for this sample came from an Illumina HiSeq 2500. To normalize quantification of the TCRbeta repertoire, the TCR libraries were built with molecular barcoding that relied on unique molecular identifiers. The public reads were reanalyzed by TCRdb: fastp trimming at Q25, MiXCR alignment, in-frame beta chains only. Here each entry gathers all rows of one CDR3 protein and keeps the most common genes and DNA. Counted in this sample were approximately 500,000 distinct CDR3 sequences; roughly 27% of them appeared once. The top ten hold around a third of the sample. The sequence came from a boy under two years old with Wiskott-Aldrich syndrome, due to receive a stem cell transplant. Sequences were derived from PBMCs, sampled before TCRalphabeta/CD19-depleted stem cell transplant. The V and J segments used are TRBV29-1 and TRBJ2-3, with no confidently assigned D gene. The CDR3 sequence is CSVVKGSDTQYF. DNA sequence: TGCAGCGTTGTCAAGGGATCAGATACGCAGTATTTT.